The entry below describes one T cell receptor (beta chain). The antigen is unknown. This specimen comes from a study of vaccination and CD4 T cells after COVID-19. About the study: Two of the convalescents were Hispanic, and the group consisted of six males and four females. The post-COVID samples were taken a median roughly 100 days after diagnosis, anywhere from 35 to 161. Overlapping SARS-CoV-2, HCoV-NL63, HCoV-OC43 and HCoV-229E spike peptides stimulated the cells.

The assay that was used to sequence DNA from cultured CD4+ T cells was the Oncomine TCR Beta short-read assay. Genomic DNA was isolated from cultured CD4+ T cells. A single record per CDR3 protein comes from TCRdb applying MiXCR to the PCR reads. This repertoire shows 10,000 to 15,000 distinct CDR3 sequences, under 60% found once; its top ten account for around 22%. Stated treatment: approximately nine-day PBMC culture with coronavirus spike peptide pools or control peptides (ViraFEST assay). This sequence originates from a human donor with COVID-19. Specimen: cultured CD4+ T cells from blood, collected after SARS-CoV-2 vaccination.

The chain's CDR3 is CASSPRAYGGELFF. CDR3 coding DNA: TGTGCCAGTAGCCCCCGGGCGTACGGCGGGGAGCTGTTTTTT. The rearrangement uses TRBV19 and TRBJ2-2; D is uncertain. There are 14 residues in the CDR3. With 6 bases removed from V and 7 bases from J, the gap between germline ends came to 15 bases. Germline lookup yields CDR1 LNHDA and CDR2 SQIVND (reference sequence). Complete variable domain (other parts from reference TRBV19 and TRBJ2-2): DGGITQSPKYLFRKEGQNVTLSCEQNLNHDAMYWYRQDPGQGLRLIYYSQIVNDFQKGDIAEGYSVSREKKESFPLTVTSAQKNPTAFYLCASSPRAYGGELFFGEGSRLTVL.